The rows below give T cell receptor beta chains drawn from one sample of a study of shared clonotypes between healthy human individuals. TCRdb's table, derived via immunoSEQ multiplex PCR, lists solely in-frame clones and lacks some. This table holds roughly 680,000 clones, roughly 72% found once. Material for sequencing was memory CD4+ T cells sorted from blood. The receptors shown here come from a woman younger than 45 in good health. Each CDR3 is given with its conserved first and last residue. The D gene is left open where the match is weak. Clone size is given for some rows only: seen once, a few or many times, or a class if the clone is expanded.

d_gene	abundance	v_gene	j_gene	len	CDR3aa	CDR3nt
-	-	TRBV6-5	TRBJ2-7	11	CASSVFYEQYF	TGTGCCAGCAGTGTGTTTTACGAGCAGTACTTC
-	-	TRBV5-1	TRBJ2-5	16	CASSFSPRAQGGTQYF	TGCGCCAGCAGCTTCTCCCCTAGGGCCCAGGGAGGGACCCAGTACTTC
-	once	TRBV2	TRBJ1-1	13	CASSKDWNTEAFF	TGTGCCAGCAGTAAGGACTGGAACACTGAAGCTTTCTTT
-	-	TRBV28	TRBJ1-1	12	CASSKSWTEAFF	TGTGCCAGCAGCAAAAGTTGGACTGAAGCTTTCTTT
TRBD1	many	TRBV6-1	TRBJ1-5	14	CASSRQGPAQPQHF	TGTGCCAGCAGTCGACAGGGGCCGGCTCAGCCCCAGCATTTT
TRBD1	once	TRBV7-9	TRBJ2-7	14	CASSPTGRALEQYF	TGTGCCAGCAGCCCGACAGGGAGAGCCCTCGAGCAGTACTTC
-	few	TRBV5-4	TRBJ1-2	14	CASSFNRVDYGYTF	TGTGCCAGCAGTTTCAACAGGGTTGACTATGGCTACACCTTC
-	-	TRBV30	TRBJ1-2	13	CAWSVRGYYGYTF	TGTGCCTGGAGTGTAAGGGGGTACTATGGCTACACCTTC
-	few	TRBV14	TRBJ1-3	13	CASRQSSGNTIYF	TGTGCCAGCAGACAGAGCTCTGGAAACACCATATATTTT
-	few	TRBV29-1	TRBJ2-7	12	CSVVERNYEQYF	TGCAGCGTTGTGGAGCGGAACTACGAGCAGTACTTC
-	-	TRBV5-1	TRBJ1-2	15	CASSMAQNLNYGYTF	TGCGCCAGCAGCATGGCTCAAAATCTTAACTATGGCTACACCTTC
TRBD2	-	TRBV5-1	TRBJ2-7	15	CASSLIAGGPSEQYF	TGCGCCAGCAGCTTGATAGCGGGAGGGCCAAGCGAGCAGTACTTC
-	-	TRBV28	TRBJ1-4	13	CATRRVGDEKLFF	TGTGCCACTCGCAGGGTTGGGGATGAAAAACTGTTTTTT
TRBD1	-	TRBV6-1	TRBJ1-5	17	CASSGFGTAYSNQPQHF	TGTGCCAGCAGTGGGTTCGGGACAGCCTATAGCAATCAGCCCCAGCATTTT
TRBD1	-	TRBV5-1	TRBJ2-5	15	CASSGGDRGGETQYF	TGCGCCAGCAGCGGGGGCGACAGGGGAGGAGAGACCCAGTACTTC
-	-	TRBV14	TRBJ2-7	13	CASSQGEGYEQYF	TGTGCCAGCAGCCAAGGAGAAGGCTACGAGCAGTACTTC
TRBD1	many	TRBV10-3	TRBJ1-6	15	CAISGDRAPNSPLHF	TGTGCCATCAGCGGGGACAGGGCTCCAAATTCACCCCTCCACTTT
TRBD1	-	TRBV28	TRBJ2-1	17	CATTKSDRGVWGNEQFF	TGTGCCACCACTAAGTCGGACAGGGGCGTTTGGGGCAATGAGCAGTTCTTC
-	-	TRBV13	TRBJ2-3	14	CASSLWLGVDTQYF	TGTGCCAGCAGCCTATGGCTCGGGGTAGATACGCAGTATTTT
-	-	TRBV13	TRBJ2-6	16	CASSPGGVSGANVLTF	TGTGCCAGCAGCCCAGGGGGGGTGTCTGGGGCCAACGTCCTGACTTTC
-	-	TRBV19	TRBJ2-6	12	CASSGGANVLTF	TGTGCCAGCTCGGGGGGGGCCAACGTCCTGACTTTC
TRBD1	few	TRBV5-1	TRBJ2-5	14	CASSGGQGKETQYF	TGCGCCAGCAGCGGAGGACAGGGGAAAGAGACCCAGTACTTC
-	-	TRBV28	TRBJ1-1	13	CASRPTGQSEAFF	TGTGCCAGCAGGCCCACCGGACAGTCTGAAGCTTTCTTT
TRBD1	few	TRBV29-1	TRBJ2-7	19	CSVLGPGQGSSFYIHEQYF	TGCAGCGTCCTGGGTCCGGGACAGGGTTCGTCTTTCTATATCCACGAGCAGTACTTC
-	-	TRBV27	TRBJ2-7	14	CASSSRDNAYEQYF	TGTGCCAGCAGTTCCCGGGACAACGCCTACGAGCAGTACTTC
TRBD2	-	TRBV19	TRBJ2-2	16	CASSKRLAGGTGELFF	TGTGCCAGTAGTAAGAGACTAGCGGGAGGAACCGGGGAGCTGTTTTTT
-	-	TRBV28	TRBJ1-5	11	CASMVNQPQHF	TGTGCCAGCATGGTCAATCAGCCCCAGCATTTT
-	-	TRBV2	TRBJ2-3	14	CASVFDYSTDTQYF	TGTGCCAGCGTGTTCGACTATAGCACAGATACGCAGTATTTT
-	once	TRBV27	TRBJ1-1	19	CASSANISGAAPGDTEAFF	TGTGCCAGCAGCGCGAACATCAGTGGGGCGGCCCCCGGGGACACTGAAGCTTTCTTT
-	-	TRBV27	TRBJ1-4	15	CASSLLGLTNEKLFF	TGTGCCAGCAGTTTATTAGGGCTGACTAATGAAAAACTGTTTTTT
-	-	TRBV5-5	TRBJ1-4	16	CASRGQPTATNEKLFF	TGTGCCAGCAGAGGACAGCCGACTGCAACTAATGAAAAACTGTTTTTT
-	few	TRBV5-1	TRBJ2-7	11	CASSDYYEQYF	TGCGCCAGCAGCGATTACTACGAGCAGTACTTC
TRBD2	-	TRBV5-8	TRBJ2-1	13	CASSLGGRERQFF	TGTGCCAGCAGCTTAGGAGGGCGGGAGCGGCAGTTCTTC
TRBD2	-	TRBV18	TRBJ2-2	17	CASSPYPGLAGAGELFF	TGTGCCAGCTCACCATACCCGGGACTAGCGGGAGCCGGGGAGCTGTTTTTT
-	-	TRBV19	TRBJ1-1	13	CASRRTSSPEAFF	TGTGCCAGTAGACGGACCTCGAGCCCTGAAGCTTTCTTT
-	-	TRBV5-4	TRBJ2-7	15	CASSQDKVYSYEQYF	TGTGCCAGCAGCCAAGATAAAGTCTACTCCTACGAGCAGTACTTC
-	-	TRBV29-1	TRBJ2-7	14	CSVVGGPRTYEQYF	TGCAGCGTTGTAGGGGGGCCTAGGACCTACGAGCAGTACTTC
TRBD1	-	TRBV7-3	TRBJ2-7	15	CASSLTAGQGYEQYF	TGTGCCAGCAGCTTAACGGCGGGACAGGGCTACGAGCAGTACTTC
TRBD2	-	TRBV19	TRBJ2-1	14	CASSITSGFSEQFF	TGTGCCAGTAGTATTACTAGCGGGTTCTCTGAGCAGTTCTTC
TRBD2	-	TRBV11-2	TRBJ2-3	16	CASSRGVAGLTDTQYF	TGTGCCAGCAGTCGGGGGGTTGCGGGATTAACAGATACGCAGTATTTT
-	once	TRBV10-2	TRBJ1-3	13	CASSEGRGNTIYF	TGCGCCAGCAGTGAGGGTCGGGGAAACACCATATATTTT
-	-	TRBV5-1	TRBJ2-2	14	CASSLDGEAGELFF	TGCGCCAGCAGCTTGGATGGAGAGGCCGGGGAGCTGTTTTTT
TRBD1	-	TRBV5-1	TRBJ1-4	15	CASSFRGPGDEKLFF	TGCGCCAGCAGCTTCAGGGGGCCAGGGGACGAAAAACTGTTTTTT
TRBD2	-	TRBV28	TRBJ2-7	15	CASSLGLGALSEQYF	TGTGCCAGCAGTTTGGGACTAGGAGCCCTCTCCGAGCAGTACTTC